This TCR beta chain was captured by sequencing in a study of identical twins. TCRdb re-called the 5' RACE reads with MiXCR, one entry per CDR3 protein. The sample includes 1.5 million to 2 million distinct CDR3 sequences, under 35% of them seen just once. Germline V CDR1 and CDR2: DFQATT, SNEGSKA (reference sequence). This CDR3 has 14 residues. With 3 bases clipped from V and 4 bases from J, the junction kept 5 bases outside the gene matches. The receptor was isolated from a newborn girl in good health. The sequencing sample was made of cord blood. The chain joins TRBV20-1 to TRBJ2-7; 11 nucleotides line up with TRBD2. DNA for the CDR3: TGCAGTGCTAGGCTAGCGGGAGGTTGGTACGAGCAGTACTTC. Translating it yields CSARLAGGWYEQYF.